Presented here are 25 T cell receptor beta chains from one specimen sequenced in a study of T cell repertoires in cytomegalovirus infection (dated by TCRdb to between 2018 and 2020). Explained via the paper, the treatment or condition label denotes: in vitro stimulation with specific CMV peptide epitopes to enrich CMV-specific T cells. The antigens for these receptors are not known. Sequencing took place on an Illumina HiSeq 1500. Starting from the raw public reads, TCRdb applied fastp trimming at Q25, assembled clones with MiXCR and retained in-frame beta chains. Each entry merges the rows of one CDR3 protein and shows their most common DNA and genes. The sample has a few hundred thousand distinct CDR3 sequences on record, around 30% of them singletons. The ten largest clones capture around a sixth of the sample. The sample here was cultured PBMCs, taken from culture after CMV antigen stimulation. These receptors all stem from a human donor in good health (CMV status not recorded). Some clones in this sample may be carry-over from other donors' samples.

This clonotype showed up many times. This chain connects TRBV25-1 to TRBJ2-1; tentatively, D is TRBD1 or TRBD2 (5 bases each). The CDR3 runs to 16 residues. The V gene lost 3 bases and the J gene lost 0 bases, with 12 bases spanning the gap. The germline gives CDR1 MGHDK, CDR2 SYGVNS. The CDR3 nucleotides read TGTGCCAGCAGTGAGGCCGGGGCCCACTCCTACAATGAGCAGTTCTTC. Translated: CASSEAGAHSYNEQFF.

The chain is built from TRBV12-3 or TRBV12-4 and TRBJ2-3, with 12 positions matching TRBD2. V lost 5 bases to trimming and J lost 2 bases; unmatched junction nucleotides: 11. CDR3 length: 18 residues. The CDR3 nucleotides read TGTGCCAGCAGTCCCCGGACTAGCGGGACCAGCCTCACAGATACGCAGTATTTT. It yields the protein CASSPRTSGTSLTDTQYF.

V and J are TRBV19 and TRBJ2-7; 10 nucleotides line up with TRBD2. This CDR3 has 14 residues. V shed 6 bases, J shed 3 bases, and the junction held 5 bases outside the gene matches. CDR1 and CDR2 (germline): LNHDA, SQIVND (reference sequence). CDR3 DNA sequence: TGTGCCAGTAGGGCTAGCGGGGGTATCTACGAGCAGTACTTC. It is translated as CASRASGGIYEQYF.

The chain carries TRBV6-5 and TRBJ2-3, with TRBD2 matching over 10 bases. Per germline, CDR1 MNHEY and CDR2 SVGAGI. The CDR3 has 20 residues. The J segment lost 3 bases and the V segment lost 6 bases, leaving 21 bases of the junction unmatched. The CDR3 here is CASRMEASGSFGRRTDTQYF. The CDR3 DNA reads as TGTGCCAGCAGAATGGAGGCTAGCGGGAGTTTTGGACGGCGGACAGATACGCAGTATTTT.

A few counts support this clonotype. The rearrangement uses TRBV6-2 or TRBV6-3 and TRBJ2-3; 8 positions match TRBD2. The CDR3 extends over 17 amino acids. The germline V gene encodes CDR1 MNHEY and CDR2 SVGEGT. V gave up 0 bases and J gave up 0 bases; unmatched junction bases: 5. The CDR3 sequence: CASSYSGAGVSTDTQYF. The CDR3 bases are TGTGCCAGCAGTTACTCGGGAGCGGGAGTGAGCACAGATACGCAGTATTTT.

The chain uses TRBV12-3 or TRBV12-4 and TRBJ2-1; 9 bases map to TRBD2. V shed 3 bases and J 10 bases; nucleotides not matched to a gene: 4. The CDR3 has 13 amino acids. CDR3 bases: TGTGCCAGCAGTTTTCAGGCGGGAGGGGAGCAGTTCTTC. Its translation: CASSFQAGGEQFF.

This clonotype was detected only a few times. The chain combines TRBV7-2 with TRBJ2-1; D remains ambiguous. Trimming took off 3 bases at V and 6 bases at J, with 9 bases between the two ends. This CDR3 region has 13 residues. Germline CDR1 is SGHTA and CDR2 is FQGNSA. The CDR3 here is CASSFRPSNEQFF. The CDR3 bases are TGTGCCAGCAGCTTTAGGCCCTCCAATGAGCAGTTCTTC. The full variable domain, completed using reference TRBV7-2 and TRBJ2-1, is GAGVSQSPSNKVTEKGKDVELRCDPISGHTALYWYRQSLGQGLEFLIYFQGNSAPDKSGLPSDRFSAERTGGSVSTLTIQRTQQEDSAVYLCASSFRPSNEQFFGPGTRLTVL.

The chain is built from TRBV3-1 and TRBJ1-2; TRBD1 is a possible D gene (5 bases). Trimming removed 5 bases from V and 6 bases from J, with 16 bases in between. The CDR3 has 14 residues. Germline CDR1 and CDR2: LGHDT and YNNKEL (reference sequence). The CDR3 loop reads CASSLFLGTHGYTF. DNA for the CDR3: TGTGCCAGCAGCTTGTTCCTGGGGACGCATGGCTACACCTTC. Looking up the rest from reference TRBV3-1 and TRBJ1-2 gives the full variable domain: DTAVSQTPKYLVTQMGNDKSIKCEQNLGHDTMYWYKQDSKKFLKIMFSYNNKELIINETVPNRFSPKSPDKAHLNLHINSLELGDSAVYFCASSLFLGTHGYTFGSGTRLTVV.

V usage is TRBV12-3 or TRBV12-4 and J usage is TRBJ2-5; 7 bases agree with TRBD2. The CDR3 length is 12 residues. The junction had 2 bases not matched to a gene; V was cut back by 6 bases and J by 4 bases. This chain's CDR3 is CASSTGGETQYF. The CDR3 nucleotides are TGTGCCAGCAGCACGGGGGGAGAGACCCAGTACTTC.

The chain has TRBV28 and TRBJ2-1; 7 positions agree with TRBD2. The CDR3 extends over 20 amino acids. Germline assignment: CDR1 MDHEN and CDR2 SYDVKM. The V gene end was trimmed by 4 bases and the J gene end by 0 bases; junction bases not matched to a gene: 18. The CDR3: CASSSPGLTSPGLSYNEQFF. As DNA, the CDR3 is TGTGCCAGCAGTTCCCCGGGACTAACAAGCCCAGGACTCTCCTACAATGAGCAGTTCTTC.

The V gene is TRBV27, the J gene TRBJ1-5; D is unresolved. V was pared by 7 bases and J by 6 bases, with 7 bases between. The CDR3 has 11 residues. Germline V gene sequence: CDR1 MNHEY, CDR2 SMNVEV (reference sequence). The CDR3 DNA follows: TGTGCCAGCAACTCTACTCAGCCCCAGCATTTT. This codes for CASNSTQPQHF.

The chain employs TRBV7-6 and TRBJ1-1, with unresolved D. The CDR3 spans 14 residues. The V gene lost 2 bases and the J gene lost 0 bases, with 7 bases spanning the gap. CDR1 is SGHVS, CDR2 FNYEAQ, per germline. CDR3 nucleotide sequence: TGTGCCAGCAGCTTATCTACAGTGAACACTGAAGCTTTCTTT. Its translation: CASSLSTVNTEAFF.

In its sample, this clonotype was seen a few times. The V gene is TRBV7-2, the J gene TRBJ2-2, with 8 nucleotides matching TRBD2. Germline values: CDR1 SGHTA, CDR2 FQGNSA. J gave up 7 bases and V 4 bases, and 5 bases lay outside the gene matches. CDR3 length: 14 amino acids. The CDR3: CASSSGTSGGELFF. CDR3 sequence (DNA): TGTGCCAGCAGCTCCGGGACTAGTGGCGGGGAGCTGTTTTTT.

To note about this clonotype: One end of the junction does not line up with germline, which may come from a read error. The DNA for the CDR3 is TGTGCTAGCAGCCAGACTAGTTCTGCCGGGGAGCTGTTTTTT. It translates to CASSQTSSAGELFF. The V call is TRBV7-9, the J call TRBJ2-2, with D maybe TRBD2 (6 bases). The CDR3 contains 14 residues. Germline CDR1 and CDR2: SEHNR and FQNEAQ (reference sequence).

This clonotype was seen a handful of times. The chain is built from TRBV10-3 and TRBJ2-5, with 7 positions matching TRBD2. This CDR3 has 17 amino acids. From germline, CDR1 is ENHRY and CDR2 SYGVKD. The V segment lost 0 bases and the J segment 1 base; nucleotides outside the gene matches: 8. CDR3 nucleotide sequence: TGTGCCATCAGTGAGTCGGTTCTAGCGGAGGTCCAAGAGACCCAGTACTTC. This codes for CAISESVLAEVQETQYF.

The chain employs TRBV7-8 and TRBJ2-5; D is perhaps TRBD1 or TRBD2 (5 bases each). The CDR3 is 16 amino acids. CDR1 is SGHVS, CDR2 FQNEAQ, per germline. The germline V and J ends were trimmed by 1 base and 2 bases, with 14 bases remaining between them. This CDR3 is CASSLVSGHTQETQYF. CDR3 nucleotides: TGTGCCAGCAGCTTAGTATCGGGGCACACACAAGAGACCCAGTACTTC.

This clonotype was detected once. The CDR3 sequence is CASTTGTAEKLFF. CDR3 bases: TGTGCCAGTACCACCGGGACAGCTGAAAAACTGTTTTTT. This sequence joins TRBV19 and TRBJ1-4; 7 bases match TRBD1. Germline CDR1 reads LNHDA; CDR2 reads SQIVND (reference sequence). V lost 7 bases to trimming and J lost 7 bases; unmatched junction nucleotides: 6. The CDR3 is 13 amino acids.

The CDR3 here is CASSYRDRRSYEQFF. Here the CDR3 DNA reads TGTGCCAGCAGTTACCGGGACAGGCGAAGTTATGAGCAGTTCTTC. The chain joins TRBV6-6 to TRBJ2-1, with 8 bases aligning to TRBD1. Germline lookup yields CDR1 MNHNY and CDR2 SVGAGI (reference sequence). Trimming cost V 2 bases and J 8 bases; bases outside gene matches: 8. This CDR3 comprises 15 residues.

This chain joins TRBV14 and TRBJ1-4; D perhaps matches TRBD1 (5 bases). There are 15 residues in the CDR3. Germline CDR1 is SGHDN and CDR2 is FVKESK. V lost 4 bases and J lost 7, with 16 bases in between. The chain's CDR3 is CASSPDRPGGEKLFF. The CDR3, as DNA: TGTGCCAGCAGCCCTGACAGACCCGGGGGTGAAAAACTGTTTTTT. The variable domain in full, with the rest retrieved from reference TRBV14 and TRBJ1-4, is EAGVTQFPSHSVIEKGQTVTLRCDPISGHDNLYWYRRVMGKEIKFLLHFVKESKQDESGMPNNRFLAERTGGTYSTLKVQPAELEDSGVYFCASSPDRPGGEKLFFGSGTQLSVL.

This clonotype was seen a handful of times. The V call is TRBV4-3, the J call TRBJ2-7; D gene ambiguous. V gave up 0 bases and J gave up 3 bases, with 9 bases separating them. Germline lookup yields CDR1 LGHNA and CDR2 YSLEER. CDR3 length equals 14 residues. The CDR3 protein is CASSQELTFYEQYF. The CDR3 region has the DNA TGCGCCAGCAGCCAAGAATTGACCTTCTACGAGCAGTACTTC.

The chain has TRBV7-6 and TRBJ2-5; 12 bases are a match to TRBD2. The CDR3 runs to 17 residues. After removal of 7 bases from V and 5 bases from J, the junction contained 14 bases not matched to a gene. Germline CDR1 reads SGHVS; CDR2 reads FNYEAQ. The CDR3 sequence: CASTLRASGRAGETQYF. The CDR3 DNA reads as TGTGCCAGCACCCTGCGGGCTAGCGGGAGGGCTGGTGAGACCCAGTACTTC.

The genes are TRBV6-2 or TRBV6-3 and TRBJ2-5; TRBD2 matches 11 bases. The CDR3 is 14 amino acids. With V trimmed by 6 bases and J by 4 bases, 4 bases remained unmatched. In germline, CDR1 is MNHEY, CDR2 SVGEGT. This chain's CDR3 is CASSVAGGGETQYF. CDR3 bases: TGTGCCAGCAGCGTAGCGGGAGGGGGAGAGACCCAGTACTTC.

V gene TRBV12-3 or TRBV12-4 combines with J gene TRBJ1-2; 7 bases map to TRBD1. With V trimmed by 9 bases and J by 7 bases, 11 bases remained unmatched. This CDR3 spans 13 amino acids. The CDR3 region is CASQTGTEFGYTF. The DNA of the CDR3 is TGTGCCAGTCAGACCGGGACAGAGTTTGGCTACACCTTC.

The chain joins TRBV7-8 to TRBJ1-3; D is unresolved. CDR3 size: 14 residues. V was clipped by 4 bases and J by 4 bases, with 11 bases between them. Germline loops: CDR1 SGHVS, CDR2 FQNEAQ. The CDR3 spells CASSSLPGGNTIYF. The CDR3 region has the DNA TGTGCCAGCAGCTCCTTACCGGGAGGAAACACCATATATTTT.

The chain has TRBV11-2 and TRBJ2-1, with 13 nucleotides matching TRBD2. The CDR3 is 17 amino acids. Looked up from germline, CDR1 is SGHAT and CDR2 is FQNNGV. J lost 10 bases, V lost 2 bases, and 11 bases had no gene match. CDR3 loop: CASSLLTSGTSGNEQFF. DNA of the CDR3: TGTGCCAGCAGCTTATTGACATCCGGGACTAGCGGGAACGAGCAGTTCTTC. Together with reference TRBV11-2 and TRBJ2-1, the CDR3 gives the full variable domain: EAGVAQSPRYKIIEKRQSVAFWCNPISGHATLYWYQQILGQGPKLLIQFQNNGVVDDSQLPKDRFSAERLKGVDSTLKIQPAKLEDSAVYLCASSLLTSGTSGNEQFFGPGTRLTVL.